Below, 22 T cell receptor beta chains from the same sample are listed, as sequenced in a study of blood T cell repertoires in COVID-19. Clones were read by immunoSEQ multiplex PCR, and TCRdb kept only the in-frame ones, dropping some. The repertoire holds 65,000 to 100,000 clones, with 89% as singletons. Sequencing was carried out using peripheral blood. These receptors came from a middle-aged man with acute or convalescent COVID-19.

This clone was observed a handful of times. The chain carries TRBV3-1 (or the pseudogene TRBV3-2) and TRBJ1-6, with no clear D. Per germline, CDR1 LGHDT and CDR2 YNNKEL (reference sequence). The length of the CDR3 is 14 residues. V lost 4 bases and J 6 bases, leaving 10 bases between the germline ends. CDR3 sequence (DNA): TGTGCCAGCAGCCGTGTCCTTGTTAATTCACCCCTCCACTTT. Its translation: CASSRVLVNSPLHF.

This clone was observed once. The chain joins TRBV6-6 to TRBJ2-3; 14 nucleotides agree with TRBD2. This CDR3 has 15 residues. V dropped 5 bases and J dropped 7; count of bases not matched to a gene: 5. The V gene's germline CDR1 is MNHNY and CDR2 SVGAGI (reference sequence). The CDR3 bases are TGTGCCAGCAGTCGACTAGCGGGGGGGGTCTATACGCAGTATTTT. Translated, it gives CASSRLAGGVYTQYF.

V and J are TRBV5-4 and TRBJ2-5; TRBD2 might be the D (5 bases). In germline, CDR1 is SGHNT, CDR2 YYREEE (reference sequence). The CDR3 contains 14 residues. Trimming left V 0 bases short and J 5 bases short, with 11 bases between. The CDR3 bases are TGTGCCAGCAGCTTGGTTTCGTCGGGGGAGACCCAGTACTTC. Its protein product is CASSLVSSGETQYF. Filled out from reference TRBV5-4 and TRBJ2-5, the complete variable domain reads ETGVTQSPTHLIKTRGQQVTLRCSSQSGHNTVSWYQQALGQGPQFIFQYYREEENGRGNFPPRFSGLQFPNYSSELNVNALELDDSALYLCASSLVSSGETQYFGPGTRLLVL.

V usage is TRBV7-8 and J usage is TRBJ1-1; TRBD1 is a possible D gene (5 bases). Trimming stripped 4 bases from V and 0 bases from J, with 15 bases between. Germline CDR1 reads SGHVS; CDR2 reads FQNEAQ. CDR3 size: 16 residues. This chain's CDR3 is CASSSGRGLMNTEAFF. In DNA, the CDR3 is TGTGCCAGCAGCTCCGGGAGGGGACTCATGAACACTGAAGCTTTCTTT.

The gene calls are TRBV3-1 (or the pseudogene TRBV3-2) and TRBJ1-1; a possible D gene is TRBD1 (5 bases). V shed 2 bases and J shed 1 base, with 8 bases lying between them. Per germline, CDR1 LGHDT and CDR2 YNNKEL (reference sequence). This CDR3 has 14 residues. CDR3 in amino acids: CASSQKGWNTEAFF. CDR3 coding DNA: TGTGCCAGCAGCCAAAAGGGGTGGAACACTGAAGCTTTCTTT.

The genes are TRBV18 and TRBJ2-7; 15 bases line up with TRBD2. The CDR3 sequence is 19 residues long. Trimming removed 0 bases from V and 4 bases from J; junction bases left unmatched: 10. Germline V gene data show CDR1 as KGHSH and CDR2 as LQKENI. DNA for the CDR3: TGTGCCAGCTCACCACCCGGGACTAGCGGGGGGTTCAGCAGGTACGAGCAGTACTTC. It translates to CASSPPGTSGGFSRYEQYF. Using reference TRBV18 and TRBJ2-7 for the parts outside the CDR3, the full variable domain is NAGVMQNPRHLVRRRGQEARLRCSPMKGHSHVYWYRQLPEEGLKFMVYLQKENIIDESGMPKERFSAEFPKEGPSILRIQQVVRGDSAAYFCASSPPGTSGGFSRYEQYFGPGTRLTVT.

The chain links TRBV3-1 (or the pseudogene TRBV3-2) to TRBJ1-2; D remains unclear. Per the germline V gene, CDR1 is LGHDT and CDR2 is YNNKEL (reference sequence). The CDR3 sequence is 13 residues long. Trimming stripped 0 bases from V and 8 bases from J, with 10 bases between. The chain's CDR3 is CASSQDRTGGYTF. CDR3 DNA: TGTGCCAGCAGCCAAGATCGGACGGGGGGCTACACCTTC.

The J gene is TRBJ1-4, the V gene TRBV7-2; tentative D call: TRBD1 (6 bases). Trimming left V 4 bases short and J 4 bases short, with 22 bases between. CDR1 and CDR2 from the germline V gene are SGHTA and FQGNSA. CDR3 length: 18 residues. Here the CDR3 DNA reads TGTGCCAGCAGCTCTCCCACCGGGACACGACCATATAATGAAAAACTGTTTTTT. Residues: CASSSPTGTRPYNEKLFF.

This chain joins TRBV7-8 and TRBJ1-6; D is unclear. The ends were cut back, 3 bases at V and 7 bases at J, with 7 bases in the middle. CDR1 is SGHVS, CDR2 FQNEAQ, per germline. CDR3 length equals 13 residues. The CDR3 loop is CASSFYENSPLHF. In DNA, the CDR3 is TGTGCCAGCAGCTTCTACGAGAATTCACCCCTCCACTTT.

This chain links TRBV7-2 with TRBJ2-5; 8 bases fit TRBD2. The CDR3 runs 15 residues. V gave up 1 base and J gave up 4 bases; unmatched junction bases: 5. The V gene's germline CDR1 is SGHTA and CDR2 FQGNSA. The CDR3 nucleotides are TGTGCCAGCAGCTTAGGCGCCGGGACTAGAGAGACCCAGTACTTC. Translating it yields CASSLGAGTRETQYF.

The chain combines TRBV29-1 with TRBJ1-1, with 10 bases matching TRBD1. The CDR3 consists of 12 residues. CDR1 and CDR2 (germline): SQVTM, ANQGSEA. Trimming took 6 bases from V and 11 from J; bases not matched to a gene: 9. The CDR3 nucleotides read TGCAGCGTAGGGACAGGGGTTATGCGCGCTTTCTTT. Protein product: CSVGTGVMRAFF.

This clone has a single count. J is TRBJ2-1 and V is TRBV15; 7 positions agree with TRBD1. The CDR3 has 15 residues. Germline trimming cut 2 bases from V and 7 bases from J; bases unmatched to any gene: 8. Per germline, CDR1 LNHNV and CDR2 YYDKDF (reference sequence). The DNA of the CDR3 is TGTGCCACCAGCAGAATCGGGACAGCCGGTAATGAGCAGTTCTTC. Its protein is CATSRIGTAGNEQFF.

This clone was observed once. The V call is TRBV24-1, the J call TRBJ2-2; D is perhaps TRBD1 (6 bases). Trimming cost V 4 bases and J 4 bases, with 6 bases left between them. Germline assignment: CDR1 KGHDR and CDR2 SFDVKD. The CDR3 contains 13 residues. CDR3 amino acids: CATSDRGTGELFF. DNA of the CDR3: TGTGCCACCAGTGACAGGGGCACCGGGGAGCTGTTTTTT.

The V call is TRBV5-1, the J call TRBJ2-3; 10 nucleotides agree with TRBD1. With V trimmed by 3 bases and J by 4 bases, 2 bases remained unmatched. This CDR3 has 14 amino acids. The germline V gene encodes CDR1 SGHRS and CDR2 YFSETQ. The CDR3 region has the DNA TGCGCCAGCAGCTCCGGGACAGGGGCAGATACGCAGTATTTT. The encoded protein is CASSSGTGADTQYF.

The chain carries TRBV5-4 and TRBJ2-1; possible D gene TRBD1, 6 bases. Germline-derived CDR1 and CDR2 are SGHNT and YYREEE (reference sequence). This CDR3 is 16 amino acids long. V was pared by 4 bases and J by 8 bases, with 22 bases between. Written as DNA, the CDR3 is TGTGCCAGCAGCAGGGGGAGCAGGGACGGGTCGGATGAGCAGTTCTTC. This encodes CASSRGSRDGSDEQFF.

V usage is TRBV4-1 and J usage is TRBJ1-6; a weak D match, TRBD1 (6 bases). Germline CDR1 and CDR2: MGHRA and YSYEKL. The CDR3 is made up of 13 amino acids. V was cut by 4 bases and J by 8 bases, with 9 bases left in between. Here the CDR3 DNA reads TGCGCCAGCAGCCTAAACAGGGATTCACCCCTCCACTTT. This gives the protein CASSLNRDSPLHF.

This chain uses TRBV7-2 with TRBJ2-3; 10 bases map to TRBD2. V shed 5 bases, J shed 2 bases, and the junction held 10 bases outside the gene matches. Germline V gene lookup returns CDR1 SGHTA and CDR2 FQGNSA. The CDR3 length is 17 residues. The CDR3 here is CASSNPKLAGATDTQYF. The CDR3 DNA reads as TGTGCCAGCAGCAACCCGAAGCTAGCGGGGGCCACAGATACGCAGTATTTT. Full variable domain (outside the CDR3, taken from reference TRBV7-2 and TRBJ2-3): GAGVSQSPSNKVTEKGKDVELRCDPISGHTALYWYRQSLGQGLEFLIYFQGNSAPDKSGLPSDRFSAERTGGSVSTLTIQRTQQEDSAVYLCASSNPKLAGATDTQYFGPGTRLTVL.

The gene calls are TRBV2 and TRBJ1-1; TRBD1 might be the D (6 bases). Germline CDR1 is SNHLY and CDR2 is FYNNEI. V lost 4 bases to trimming and J lost 11 bases, with 17 bases between them. The CDR3 has 13 residues. The DNA of the CDR3 is TGTGCCAGCAGTGTAGGCCAGGGGCAGGTTGCTTTCTTT. Its translation: CASSVGQGQVAFF.

V and J are TRBV6-5 and TRBJ1-2, with 11 bases identical to TRBD1. This CDR3 has 13 residues. Germline-derived CDR1 and CDR2 are MNHEY and SVGAGI. Trimming cost V 6 bases and J 4 bases; bases outside gene matches: 1. CDR3: CASRGQGGYGYTF. As DNA, the CDR3 is TGTGCCAGCAGGGGACAGGGGGGCTATGGCTACACCTTC.

The chain links TRBV12-5 to TRBJ1-5; 8 nucleotides agree with TRBD1. This CDR3 has 15 residues. Trimming cost V 7 bases and J 7 bases; bases outside gene matches: 12. Per germline, CDR1 LGHNT and CDR2 FRNRAP. The CDR3 loop reads CASAVVDRGRQPQHF. Here the CDR3 DNA reads TGTGCTAGTGCTGTCGTTGACAGGGGCCGGCAGCCCCAGCATTTT.

The V gene is TRBV7-9, the J gene TRBJ1-6, with D tentatively TRBD1 (5 bases). Per germline, CDR1 SEHNR and CDR2 FQNEAQ (reference sequence). The CDR3 covers 14 residues. Trimming shortened V by 1 base and J by 7 bases, and 8 bases separated the two germline ends. CDR3 amino acids: CASSLDTGNSPLHF. The CDR3 DNA reads TGTGCCAGCAGCTTAGATACAGGCAATTCACCCCTCCACTTT.

The chain has TRBV12-3 or TRBV12-4 and TRBJ2-7, with unresolved D. Trimming shortened V by 5 bases and J by 3 bases, and 11 bases separated the two germline ends. The length of the CDR3 is 13 residues. This chain's CDR3 is CASSQNSYYEQYF. The DNA of the CDR3 is TGTGCCAGCAGTCAAAACTCCTACTACGAGCAGTACTTC.